The rows below give T cell receptor beta chains drawn from one sample of a study of CD8 T cells in ankylosing spondylitis. TCRdb re-derived calls from the 5' RACE reads in MiXCR, one entry per CDR3 protein. The sample lists about 480,000 distinct CDR3 sequences, roughly 17% occurring once. Specimen: blood, either unsorted or a sorted T cell fraction (not recorded which). These receptors all come from a male donor with ankylosing spondylitis. Both conserved end residues are part of each CDR3. Fields, in order: CDR3 length, D gene, J gene, clone size, V gene, CDR3 DNA, CDR3 protein. D genes are given only for firm matches. For some rows the clone size is stated as once, few or many, or as a class when expanded; others skip it.

len: 16
d_gene: -
j_gene: TRBJ1-3
abundance: -
v_gene: TRBV4-1
CDR3nt: TGCGCCAGCAGCCGATTACCGGACGAGACGGGAAACACCATATATTTT
CDR3aa: CASSRLPDETGNTIYF

len: 16
d_gene: TRBD1
j_gene: TRBJ1-2
abundance: -
v_gene: TRBV20-1
CDR3nt: TGCAGTGCTAGAGATCCGCGACAGGGGGCTTTGCATGGCTACACCTTC
CDR3aa: CSARDPRQGALHGYTF

len: 16
d_gene: TRBD1
j_gene: TRBJ2-3
abundance: many
v_gene: TRBV5-1
CDR3nt: TGCGCCAGCGGCACAGGGGCACACTCGGCCGAAGATACGCAGTATTTT
CDR3aa: CASGTGAHSAEDTQYF

len: 12
d_gene: -
j_gene: TRBJ1-1
abundance: -
v_gene: TRBV14
CDR3nt: TGTGCCAGCAGCCAAGTCAGCACTGAAGCTTTCTTT
CDR3aa: CASSQVSTEAFF

len: 13
d_gene: -
j_gene: TRBJ2-3
abundance: -
v_gene: TRBV20-1
CDR3nt: TGCAGTGCTAACAGTGCCCCCACAGATACGCAGTATTTT
CDR3aa: CSANSAPTDTQYF

len: 16
d_gene: -
j_gene: TRBJ1-6
abundance: few
v_gene: TRBV6-1
CDR3nt: TGTGCCAGCAGTGAAGCGAATCGGGGGGTAGTGTCACCCCTCCACTTT
CDR3aa: CASSEANRGVVSPLHF

len: 18
d_gene: -
j_gene: TRBJ2-2
abundance: -
v_gene: TRBV20-1
CDR3nt: TGCAGTGCCAAGGGCGGTTCTCCGACGTCGGGAAACACCGGGGAGCTGTTTTTT
CDR3aa: CSAKGGSPTSGNTGELFF

len: 14
d_gene: -
j_gene: TRBJ2-7
abundance: -
v_gene: TRBV5-1
CDR3nt: TGCGCCAGCTCAATCCGGGACACAGCCTACGAGCAGTACTTC
CDR3aa: CASSIRDTAYEQYF

len: 16
d_gene: -
j_gene: TRBJ1-2
abundance: -
v_gene: TRBV9
CDR3nt: TGTGCCAGCAGCGTAAGACAGGAGGGGGAGGTGGATGGCTACACCTTC
CDR3aa: CASSVRQEGEVDGYTF

len: 15
d_gene: TRBD1
j_gene: TRBJ2-4
abundance: few
v_gene: TRBV7-9
CDR3nt: TGTGCCAGCAGCTTTGACAGGGGGAGTGTAAACATTCAGTACTTC
CDR3aa: CASSFDRGSVNIQYF

len: 14
d_gene: TRBD1
j_gene: TRBJ1-2
abundance: -
v_gene: TRBV7-9
CDR3nt: TGTGCCAGCAGCTCCGAGGGGGCCCGGGGAGGCTACACCTTC
CDR3aa: CASSSEGARGGYTF

len: 13
d_gene: TRBD1
j_gene: TRBJ1-1
abundance: few
v_gene: TRBV2
CDR3nt: TGTGCCAGCAGAAACCAGGGGGACACTGAAGCTTTCTTT
CDR3aa: CASRNQGDTEAFF

len: 13
d_gene: TRBD1
j_gene: TRBJ1-1
abundance: few
v_gene: TRBV5-1
CDR3nt: TGCGCCAGCAAAGACAGGGATAGTACTGAAGCTTTCTTT
CDR3aa: CASKDRDSTEAFF

len: 15
d_gene: -
j_gene: TRBJ1-3
abundance: few
v_gene: TRBV5-1
CDR3nt: TGCGCCAGCAGCTTGTGGGCATCGGAAGGAAACACCATATATTTT
CDR3aa: CASSLWASEGNTIYF

len: 13
d_gene: TRBD1
j_gene: TRBJ2-5
abundance: few
v_gene: TRBV18
CDR3nt: TGCGCCAGCAGCCAGGGACAGGGAGAGACCCAGTACTTC
CDR3aa: CASSQGQGETQYF

len: 14
d_gene: -
j_gene: TRBJ2-1
abundance: -
v_gene: TRBV5-1
CDR3nt: TGCGCCAGCAGCCCTGGACAGAACTACAATGAGCAGTTCTTC
CDR3aa: CASSPGQNYNEQFF

len: 13
d_gene: TRBD2
j_gene: TRBJ2-5
abundance: -
v_gene: TRBV5-1
CDR3nt: TGCGCCAGCAGCTTGGTCTCTAGCGGGACCCAGTACTTC
CDR3aa: CASSLVSSGTQYF

len: 15
d_gene: -
j_gene: TRBJ2-7
abundance: -
v_gene: TRBV21-1
CDR3nt: TGTGCCAGCAATTTGGGAAAACGGGACCCGCTCGAGCAGTACTTC
CDR3aa: CASNLGKRDPLEQYF

len: 15
d_gene: TRBD1
j_gene: TRBJ2-7
abundance: many
v_gene: TRBV4-3
CDR3nt: TGCGCCAGCAGCCATGACTGGACAGGGGGCTACGAGCAGTACTTC
CDR3aa: CASSHDWTGGYEQYF

len: 16
d_gene: -
j_gene: TRBJ1-6
abundance: -
v_gene: TRBV6-1
CDR3nt: TGTGCCAGCAGCGACCTTACGGGCTCCTATAATTCACCCCTCCACTTT
CDR3aa: CASSDLTGSYNSPLHF

len: 14
d_gene: -
j_gene: TRBJ1-5
abundance: -
v_gene: TRBV28
CDR3nt: TGTGCCAGCAGCCTCGGCAGGGTAAATCAGCCCCAGCATTTT
CDR3aa: CASSLGRVNQPQHF

len: 12
d_gene: -
j_gene: TRBJ2-7
abundance: many
v_gene: TRBV7-2
CDR3nt: TGTGCCAGCAGTCCAAGCTCCTACGAGCAGTACTTC
CDR3aa: CASSPSSYEQYF

len: 16
d_gene: -
j_gene: TRBJ2-5
abundance: few
v_gene: TRBV7-2
CDR3nt: TGTGCCAGCAGCTTACAAATACGGGAAGGGGGGGAGACCCAGTACTTC
CDR3aa: CASSLQIREGGETQYF